This T cell receptor (beta chain) is from a study of shared clonotypes between healthy human individuals. Points from the study as a whole: Richness estimates generally favored naive over memory subsets.

Concerning this clone itself: Its antigen is unknown.

Data came from immunoSEQ multiplex PCR; TCRdb stores just in-frame clones and leaves some out. Counted here are around 2,000,000 clones, 85% to 95% occurring once; the ten biggest clones make up more than 0.1%. CD4+ cell separation produced CD45RA+ naive and CD45RA-negative memory subsets. Material: naive CD4+ T cells sorted from blood. Documented subset: CD45RA+ positively selected. The source of this sequence is a man younger than 35 in good health.

Here the CDR3 reads CASSLTQGTNQPQHF. In DNA form, the CDR3 reads TGTGCCAGCAGTCTAACCCAGGGGACGAATCAGCCCCAGCATTTT. The rearrangement joins TRBV2 to TRBJ1-5, with D perhaps matching TRBD1 (6 bases). CDR1 is SNHLY, CDR2 FYNNEI, per germline. Deletions cut 5 bases from V and 4 bases from J, with 15 bases between. The CDR3 covers 15 residues.